This T cell receptor beta chain was sequenced in a study of T cells in Graves' hyperthyroidism and ophthalmopathy. Patients showing uncontrolled infection, other autoimmune disease, pregnancy or lactation were ineligible. Clinical symptoms, serum thyroxine, TRAb, thyroid ultrasound and orbital computed tomography established diagnosis. This clonotype has a count of ten or more. What it recognizes is unknown. What was amplified from RNA transcripts were TCR beta CDR3 regions. The HTBI primer set served for first-round RT-PCR of the TCR CDR3. TCRdb re-called the multiplex PCR reads through MiXCR, storing one row per CDR3 protein. This sample has around 440,000 distinct CDR3 sequences, with 15% to 17% found just once. The trim removed 5 bases at V and 2 bases at J, leaving 7 bases unmatched. The CDR3 has 14 amino acids. CDR1 and CDR2 from the germline V gene are DFQATT and SNEGSKA (reference sequence).

Whole-study findings and limits: Ophthalmopathy prediction by the model preceded onset by a median roughly 6.3 months.

This sequence joins TRBV20-1 and TRBJ2-3; 7 bases line up with TRBD2. The clonotype comes from a woman under 30 with Graves' hyperthyroidism. The sequenced sample consisted of blood. This chain's CDR3 is CSAPRGGATDTQYF. CDR3 DNA sequence: TGCAGTGCTCCACGGGGAGGGGCCACAGATACGCAGTATTTT.